Each of the 23 T cell receptor beta chains below was sequenced from the same sample in a study of T cells and Merkel cell carcinoma outcomes. Assay: immunoSEQ multiplex PCR; the TCRdb copy retains only in-frame clones and omits some. The data contain about a thousand clones, roughly 87% of them singletons. Sequencing was performed on tumor tissue from Merkel cell carcinoma. These receptors were taken from a human donor with Merkel cell carcinoma.

For this clone: One end of the junction fails to match germline, which may point to a read error. The chain joins TRBV7-7 to TRBJ2-5, with D perhaps assigned TRBD1 or TRBD2 (5 bases each). The V gene's germline CDR1 is SSHAT and CDR2 FNYEAQ (reference sequence). CDR3 length equals 15 residues. The CDR3 DNA reads as TGTGCTAGCACCACGTCCCTGGGAGCGGACAAGACCCAGTACTTC. Encoded protein: CASTTSLGADKTQYF.

DNA for the CDR3: TGTGCCAGCATGGGCTGGGACACAGATACGCAGTATTTT. Translated: CASMGWDTDTQYF. The chain carries TRBV27 and TRBJ2-3; D remains ambiguous. CDR3 length: 13 residues. CDR1 MNHEY and CDR2 SMNVEV come from the germline V gene (reference sequence). The V gene lost 7 bases and the J gene lost 2 bases, with 10 bases spanning the gap.

The V gene is TRBV2, the J gene TRBJ2-3, with 10 bases identical to TRBD2. The CDR3 consists of 16 residues. Germline V lookup: CDR1 SNHLY, CDR2 FYNNEI. With 4 bases clipped from V and 2 bases from J, the junction kept 6 bases outside the gene matches. As DNA, the CDR3 is TGTGCCAGCAGTGCTCTAGCGGGAGTTGTCACAGATACGCAGTATTTT. Residues: CASSALAGVVTDTQYF. Supplemented by reference TRBV2 and TRBJ2-3, the full variable domain reads EPEVTQTPSHQVTQMGQEVILRCVPISNHLYFYWYRQILGQKVEFLVSFYNNEISEKSEIFDDQFSVERPDGSNFTLKIRSTKLEDSAMYFCASSALAGVVTDTQYFGPGTRLTVL.

V and J are TRBV28 and TRBJ2-5; 7 positions match TRBD2. The CDR3 is 14 residues long. With 3 bases clipped from V and 11 bases from J, the junction kept 12 bases outside the gene matches. From germline, CDR1 is MDHEN and CDR2 SYDVKM. CDR3 nucleotide sequence: TGTGCCAGCAGTTTGGCCGGGGGAGGGTGGGAGCAGTACTTC. Its protein is CASSLAGGGWEQYF.

The chain carries TRBV5-1 and TRBJ1-1, with 10 bases aligning to TRBD1. The CDR3 loop spans 16 amino acids. The germline V gene encodes CDR1 SGHRS and CDR2 YFSETQ. V gave up 4 bases and J gave up 0 bases; unmatched junction bases: 6. The DNA for the CDR3 is TGCGCCAGCAGCCTCGGACAGGGGGGCTTGAACACTGAAGCTTTCTTT. Protein: CASSLGQGGLNTEAFF.

The chain recombines TRBV11-2 with TRBJ2-3; no definite D call. The CDR3 is made up of 18 amino acids. Germline lookup yields CDR1 SGHAT and CDR2 FQNNGV. Trimming stripped 2 bases from V and 1 base from J, with 19 bases between. CDR3 nucleotide sequence: TGTGCCAGCAGCTTACGGTTAGGAGACCCCCCTGGCACAGATACGCAGTATTTT. As protein: CASSLRLGDPPGTDTQYF.

The chain links TRBV19 to TRBJ2-5, with TRBD2 matching over 11 bases. The V and J ends lost 3 bases and 4 bases, in that order; junction bases with no gene match: 16. This CDR3 is built from 19 residues. Germline V gives CDR1 LNHDA, CDR2 SQIVND (reference sequence). Written as DNA, the CDR3 is TGTGCCAGTAGTATCAGGCACGTCCTTAGCGGGAGGGCCCGAGAGACCCAGTACTTC. Its translation: CASSIRHVLSGRARETQYF. The whole variable domain, filled in from reference TRBV19 and TRBJ2-5, reads DGGITQSPKYLFRKEGQNVTLSCEQNLNHDAMYWYRQDPGQGLRLIYYSQIVNDFQKGDIAEGYSVSREKKESFPLTVTSAQKNPTAFYLCASSIRHVLSGRARETQYFGPGTRLLVL.

In this sample, this clone turned up once. The DNA for the CDR3 is TGTGCCAGCAGCTTAGCCCCCAGGGAATCCTACGAGCAGTACTTC. It yields the protein CASSLAPRESYEQYF. The V and J genes are TRBV7-2 and TRBJ2-7; D is possibly TRBD1 (5 bases). Germline-derived CDR1 and CDR2 are SGHTA and FQGNSA. The CDR3 spans 15 residues. V shed 0 bases and J shed 1 base, with 10 bases lying between them.

On this clone: A junction end diverges from the germline sequence, so it may reflect a read error. This chain connects TRBV28 to TRBJ1-5; TRBD1 might be the D (6 bases). Looked up from germline, CDR1 is MDHEN and CDR2 is SYDVKM. The CDR3 spans 16 residues. This chain's CDR3 is CTSNRDIYYSNQPQHF. The CDR3 coding sequence is TGTACCAGCAATCGGGACATTTATTATAGCAATCAGCCCCAGCATTTT.

V is TRBV7-3 and J is TRBJ2-2; tentatively, D is TRBD2 (5 bases). The CDR3 is 15 amino acids. Trimming left V 3 bases short and J 5 bases short, with 13 bases between. Germline lookup yields CDR1 SGHTA and CDR2 FQGTGA. The CDR3 region is CASSLTPGSTGELFF. For the CDR3, the DNA is TGTGCCAGCAGCTTGACGCCGGGGTCGACCGGGGAGCTGTTTTTT.

The CDR3 loop reads CSVGGDRASDTQYF. CDR3 coding DNA: TGCAGCGTTGGGGGAGACAGGGCCTCAGATACGCAGTATTTT. The gene calls are TRBV29-1 and TRBJ2-3; TRBD1 matches 7 bases. The V and J ends lost 4 bases and 4 bases, in that order; junction bases with no gene match: 8. The CDR3 extends over 14 amino acids. From germline, CDR1 is SQVTM and CDR2 ANQGSEA.

In regard to this clone: One junction end does not reproduce the germline sequence, and a read error may be involved. The chain links TRBV9 to TRBJ2-6; a weak D match, TRBD1 (5 bases). CDR1 and CDR2 (germline): SGDLS, YYNGEE. CDR3 length: 16 residues. Here the CDR3 reads CASSVARISGANVLIF. In nucleotides, the CDR3 is TGTGCCAGCAGCGTGGCACGGATCTCTGGGGCCAACGTCCTGATTTTC.

The chain recombines TRBV6-5 with TRBJ2-1; possibly TRBD1 for D (5 bases). Germline V CDR1 and CDR2: MNHEY, SVGAGI. This CDR3 comprises 15 residues. V lost 6 bases, J lost 5 bases, and 17 bases lay in between. The CDR3 sequence is CASSINRQSHNEQFF. DNA for the CDR3: TGTGCCAGCAGCATAAATCGACAGTCTCACAATGAGCAGTTCTTC.

The table lists this clone with a count of one. This rearrangement joins TRBV5-1 to TRBJ1-5, with 9 bases aligning to TRBD1. From germline, CDR1 is SGHRS and CDR2 YFSETQ. Germline trimming cut 4 bases from V and 1 base from J; bases unmatched to any gene: 3. The CDR3 has 15 residues. CDR3 in DNA: TGCGCCAGCAGCCCAGGACAGGGGAGCAATCAGCCCCAGCATTTT. Translated, it gives CASSPGQGSNQPQHF.

This clone was seen a handful of times. V usage is TRBV30 and J usage is TRBJ1-5, with TRBD1 as a possible D gene (6 bases). Trimming pared 4 bases from V and 3 bases from J, leaving 10 bases between. CDR1 and CDR2 from the germline V gene are GTSNPN and SVGIG (reference sequence). This CDR3 is built from 13 residues. The CDR3 region is CAWKGGVNQPQHF. As DNA, the CDR3 is TGTGCCTGGAAGGGGGGAGTCAATCAGCCCCAGCATTTT.

This clone is a singleton in its sample. The chain recombines TRBV7-8 with TRBJ1-5; D gene unclear. The CDR3 is 14 residues long. Germline V gene sequence: CDR1 SGHVS, CDR2 FQNEAQ. Trimming removed 0 bases from V and 5 bases from J, with 8 bases in between. The CDR3 here is CASSLAGEYQPQHF. The CDR3 DNA reads TGTGCCAGCAGCTTAGCTGGGGAGTATCAGCCCCAGCATTTT.

This chain uses TRBV15 with TRBJ1-5, with D perhaps TRBD1 (6 bases). The CDR3 consists of 12 residues. Deletions cut 4 bases from V and 9 bases from J, with 10 bases between. Germline values: CDR1 LNHNV, CDR2 YYDKDF (reference sequence). The CDR3 DNA reads TGTGCCACCAGCAAAGGGGGAGGGCCCCAGCATTTT. Amino acid sequence: CATSKGGGPQHF.

The rearrangement links TRBV7-2 to TRBJ2-1; 9 bases map to TRBD2. With 0 bases clipped from V and 2 bases from J, the junction kept 5 bases outside the gene matches. The CDR3 is 17 amino acids. Germline assignment: CDR1 SGHTA and CDR2 FQGNSA. The CDR3 here is CASSLASSGMAYNEQFF. CDR3 bases: TGTGCCAGCAGCTTAGCTTCTAGCGGGATGGCCTACAATGAGCAGTTCTTC.

The V gene is TRBV7-9, the J gene TRBJ2-3; D may be TRBD1 (5 bases). The CDR3 length is 14 residues. CDR1 is SEHNR and CDR2 is FQNEAQ in the germline V gene (reference sequence). Trimming took off 3 bases at V and 3 bases at J, with 10 bases between the two ends. The CDR3 DNA follows: TGTGCCAGCAGCTTCGATTACAGGACAGATACGCAGTATTTT. It yields the protein CASSFDYRTDTQYF.

The rearrangement uses TRBV11-1 and TRBJ2-1, with 7 nucleotides matching TRBD2. The germline V gene encodes CDR1 SGHAT and CDR2 FQDESV (reference sequence). V lost 4 bases, J lost 8 bases, and 14 bases stayed unmatched. The CDR3 covers 16 residues. The CDR3 is CASSSPGTTGSDEQFF. The DNA of the CDR3 is TGTGCCAGCAGCTCGCCCGGGACTACGGGTAGCGATGAGCAGTTCTTC.

The V and J genes are TRBV30 and TRBJ2-3, with TRBD1 matching 7 bases. This CDR3 contains 14 residues. The germline gives CDR1 GTSNPN, CDR2 SVGIG (reference sequence). CDR3 DNA sequence: TGTTCTCTCCGAGGGGGCGCCCTCACAGATACGCAGTATTTT. It is translated as CSLRGGALTDTQYF.

The chain carries TRBV7-8 and TRBJ1-1; D is unclear. Germline V CDR1 and CDR2: SGHVS, FQNEAQ. Trimming removed 4 bases from V and 3 bases from J, with 6 bases in between. The CDR3 contains 12 residues. This CDR3 reads CASSYGDTEAFF. The DNA of the CDR3 is TGTGCCAGCAGCTACGGGGACACTGAAGCTTTCTTT.

This chain links TRBV5-5 with TRBJ2-5; no clear D. Germline V gives CDR1 SGHKS, CDR2 YYEKEE (reference sequence). Deletions cut 1 base from V and 3 bases from J, with 4 bases between. The CDR3 length is 12 residues. This chain's CDR3 is CASSLYEETQYF. CDR3 nucleotide sequence: TGTGCCAGCAGCTTGTATGAAGAGACCCAGTACTTC.